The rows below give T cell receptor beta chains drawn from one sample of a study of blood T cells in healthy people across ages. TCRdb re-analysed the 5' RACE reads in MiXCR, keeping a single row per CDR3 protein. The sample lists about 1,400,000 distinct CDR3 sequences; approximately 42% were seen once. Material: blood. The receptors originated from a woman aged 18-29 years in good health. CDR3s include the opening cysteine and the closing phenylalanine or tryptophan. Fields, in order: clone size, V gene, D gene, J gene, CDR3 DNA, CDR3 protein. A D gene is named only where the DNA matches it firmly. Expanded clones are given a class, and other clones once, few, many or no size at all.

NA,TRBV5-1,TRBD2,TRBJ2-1,TGCGCCAGCAGCGACAGCGGGGGGGCTGTCTCCTACAATGAGCAGTTCTTC,CASSDSGGAVSYNEQFF
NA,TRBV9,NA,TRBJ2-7,TGTGCCAGCAGCGTAGCTCAGGTCTCCTACGAGCAGTACTTC,CASSVAQVSYEQYF
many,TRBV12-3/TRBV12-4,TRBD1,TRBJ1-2,TGTGCCAGCAGTTCCAGGGGGCTTTATGGCTACACCTTC,CASSSRGLYGYTF
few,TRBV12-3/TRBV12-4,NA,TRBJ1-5,TGTGCCAGCAGCAAACAGGGATGGAATCAGCCCCAGCATTTT,CASSKQGWNQPQHF
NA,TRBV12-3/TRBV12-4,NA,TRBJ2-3,TGTGCCAGCAGTTTTCGAAGGCGGGCAGATACGCAGTATTTT,CASSFRRRADTQYF
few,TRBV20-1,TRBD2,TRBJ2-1,TGCAGTGCTACACAGTGGACTAGCGGGGGATACAATGAGCAGTTCTTC,CSATQWTSGGYNEQFF
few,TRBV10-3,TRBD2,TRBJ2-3,TGTGCCATCAGGGGACTAGCGGGAATTCGGGGCACAGATACGCAGTATTTT,CAIRGLAGIRGTDTQYF
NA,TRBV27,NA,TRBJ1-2,TGTGCCAGCAGTCCTCTCGGGAAGGGAAACTATGGCTACACCTTC,CASSPLGKGNYGYTF
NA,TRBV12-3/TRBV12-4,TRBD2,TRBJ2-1,TGTGCCAGCATCTTGGGTAGCGGGGGAAAGTACAATGAGCAGTTCTTC,CASILGSGGKYNEQFF
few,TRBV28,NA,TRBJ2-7,TGTGCCAGCACCACTACTAGGGGCTCCTACGAGCAGTACTTC,CASTTTRGSYEQYF
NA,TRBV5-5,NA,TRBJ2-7,TGTGCCAGCAGCTTGGCCGGATCGGACGTACGATCCTACGAGCAGTACTTC,CASSLAGSDVRSYEQYF
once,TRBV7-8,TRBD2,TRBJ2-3,TGTGCCAGCAGCTTGCTCGCCGGGACTAGCGGGGGGGCGCAGTATTTT,CASSLLAGTSGGAQYF
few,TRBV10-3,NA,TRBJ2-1,TGTGCCATCAAAGACGGGACAATCAATGAGCAGTTCTTC,CAIKDGTINEQFF
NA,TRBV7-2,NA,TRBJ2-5,TGTGCCAGCAGCTTAAGGGCCGGCGGGGTGGGAAAGACCCAGTACTTC,CASSLRAGGVGKTQYF
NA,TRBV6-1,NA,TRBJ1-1,TGTGCCAGCAGTGAAGCGACCCTGAACACTGAAGCTTTCTTT,CASSEATLNTEAFF
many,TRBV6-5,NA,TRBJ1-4,TGTGCCAGCAGAGCCAATGAAAAACTGTTTTTT,CASRANEKLFF
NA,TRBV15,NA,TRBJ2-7,TGTGCCACCAGCAGAGGGTCCCCCTACGAGCAGTACTTC,CATSRGSPYEQYF
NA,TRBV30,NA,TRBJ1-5,TGTGCCTGGAGTGAAGGCTATAGCAATCAGCCCCAGCATTTT,CAWSEGYSNQPQHF
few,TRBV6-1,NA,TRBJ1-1,TGTGCCAGCAGCGCGCTACCAAGTAACACTGAAGCTTTCTTT,CASSALPSNTEAFF
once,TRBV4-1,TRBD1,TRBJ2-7,TGCGCCAGCAGCCAAGATCTCCAGGGGGCCTCTGAGCAGTACTTC,CASSQDLQGASEQYF
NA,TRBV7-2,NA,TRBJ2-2,TGTGCCAGCAGATCAAGGGGGGGAGACACCGGGGAGCTGTTTTTT,CASRSRGGDTGELFF
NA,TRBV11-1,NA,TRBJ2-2,TGTGCCAGCAGCTTATATGCTGCGGATACCGGGGAGCTGTTTTTT,CASSLYAADTGELFF
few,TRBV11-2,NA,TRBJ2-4,TGTGCCAGCAGCCCCAAAGGGGAAGGGTTAGCCAAAAACATTCAGTACTTC,CASSPKGEGLAKNIQYF
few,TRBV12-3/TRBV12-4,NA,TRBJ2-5,TGTGCCAGCAGTGCACTGCCGACGGGGGCGGGAGAGACCCAGTACTTC,CASSALPTGAGETQYF
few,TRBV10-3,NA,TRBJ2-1,TGTGCCATCAGTGAGAGAGGGGGTTTGGATGAGCAGTTCTTC,CAISERGGLDEQFF
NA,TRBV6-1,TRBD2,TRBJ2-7,TGTGCCAGCAGTGAAGCGCCTGCGGGAGGAACCTACGAGCAGTACTTC,CASSEAPAGGTYEQYF
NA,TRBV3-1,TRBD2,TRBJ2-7,TGTGCCAGCAGCCAATGGAGCGGGGGCGAAATGTTCGATGAGCAGTACTTC,CASSQWSGGEMFDEQYF
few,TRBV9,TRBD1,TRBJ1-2,TGTGCCAGCAGCGTGGGCGGACAGGATTTTACACTATATGGCTACACCTTC,CASSVGGQDFTLYGYTF
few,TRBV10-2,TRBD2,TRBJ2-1,TGCGCCAGCAGTGAGTGGGCGGCTAGCGGGAGAAATGAGCAGTTCTTC,CASSEWAASGRNEQFF
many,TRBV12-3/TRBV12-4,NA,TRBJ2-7,TGTGCCAGCAGTGGAACAGGGGGGGGATACGAGCAGTACTTC,CASSGTGGGYEQYF
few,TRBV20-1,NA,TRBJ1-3,TGCAGTGCTAGAGACCGGGGCGGTGGAAACACCATATATTTT,CSARDRGGGNTIYF
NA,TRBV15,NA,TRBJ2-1,TGTGCCACCAGCAGAGGATGGGTTGAGCAGTTCTTC,CATSRGWVEQFF
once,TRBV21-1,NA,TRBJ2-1,TGTGCCAGCAGCAGGGGAGAGATCCATGAGGGACACAATGAGCAGTTCTTC,CASSRGEIHEGHNEQFF
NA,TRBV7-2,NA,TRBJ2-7,TGTGCCAGCAGCTCACTCAGGGTAACCTACAATGAGCAGTACTTC,CASSSLRVTYNEQYF
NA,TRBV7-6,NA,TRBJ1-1,TGTGCCAGCAGCTTAACCCAGGCGGGGACGAACACTGAAGCTTTCTTT,CASSLTQAGTNTEAFF
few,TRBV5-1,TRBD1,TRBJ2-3,TGCGCCAGCAGCACCGGGACAGTAGCAGGAGATACGCAGTATTTT,CASSTGTVAGDTQYF
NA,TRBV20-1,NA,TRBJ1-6,TGCAGTGCTAGAGATCGGAAGGGCACCTATAATTCACCCCTCCACTTT,CSARDRKGTYNSPLHF
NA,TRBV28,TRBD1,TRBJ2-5,TGTGCCAGCAGTTTTCAGCTTACTCCGGGACAGGGGGTAAAAGAGACCCAGTACTTC,CASSFQLTPGQGVKETQYF
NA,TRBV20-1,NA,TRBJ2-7,TGCAGTGCTAGAAACACAGTTTCCTACGAGCAGTACTTC,CSARNTVSYEQYF
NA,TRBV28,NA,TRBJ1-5,TGTGCCAGCTTCCCAGGACGGAGCAATCAGCCCCAGCATTTT,CASFPGRSNQPQHF
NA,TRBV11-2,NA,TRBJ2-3,TGTGCCAGCAGCTTAACCACTCCCACAGATACGCAGTATTTT,CASSLTTPTDTQYF
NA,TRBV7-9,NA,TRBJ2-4,TGTGCCAGCAGCTTAGTCCCCTTAAACATTCAGTACTTC,CASSLVPLNIQYF
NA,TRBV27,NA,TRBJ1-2,TGTGCCAGCAACAAAAGAGGGGGCTATGGCTACACCTTC,CASNKRGGYGYTF
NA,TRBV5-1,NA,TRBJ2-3,TGCGCCAGCAGCTTGGGACCCCCGGGGTCAGATACGCAGTATTTT,CASSLGPPGSDTQYF
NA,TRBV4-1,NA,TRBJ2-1,TGCGCCAGCAGCTTTCAGGAGACAGGGCAGTTCTTC,CASSFQETGQFF
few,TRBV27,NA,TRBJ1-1,TGTGCCAGCAGTCAGGGATCCTCCGAAGCTTTCTTT,CASSQGSSEAFF
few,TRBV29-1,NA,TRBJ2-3,TGCAGCGTTGCAGAGTCCGGTTCTGGAGATACGCAGTATTTT,CSVAESGSGDTQYF
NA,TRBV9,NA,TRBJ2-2,TGTGCCAGCAGCGACGACAGGAAGAACACCGGGGAGCTGTTTTTT,CASSDDRKNTGELFF
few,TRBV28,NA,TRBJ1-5,TGTGCCAGCAGTTTAGTCCGCCCGGGGGGCAATCAGCCCCAGCATTTT,CASSLVRPGGNQPQHF
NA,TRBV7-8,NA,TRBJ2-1,TGTGCCAGCAGCCCAGCTTCCCTCAATGAGCAGTTCTTC,CASSPASLNEQFF
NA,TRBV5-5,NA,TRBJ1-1,TGTGCCAGCAGCACATCCCAGGACTTCAACACTGAAGCTTTCTTT,CASSTSQDFNTEAFF
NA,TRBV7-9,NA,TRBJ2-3,TGTGCCAGCAGCTTTACCCCAGATACGCAGTATTTT,CASSFTPDTQYF
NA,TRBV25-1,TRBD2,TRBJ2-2,TGTGCCAGCAGTGAGGGGGGGGTCGGGGAGCTGTTTTTT,CASSEGGVGELFF
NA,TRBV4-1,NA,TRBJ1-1,TGCGCCAGCAGCCAAGAGTCAGCGAACACTGAAGCTTTCTTT,CASSQESANTEAFF